This record looks at one T cell receptor beta chain sequence and its context. Its antigen is undetermined. At one end the junction does not follow the germline gene, possibly because of a read error. Germline CDR1 is MNHNY and CDR2 is SVGAGI (reference sequence). CDR3 length: 13 residues. The data belong to a study of Graves' ophthalmopathy and Graves' hyperthyroidism. Findings and limits, study-wide: Blood also contained most of the expanded thyroid clonotypes above 0.001 frequency.

It was on clinical symptoms, serum thyroxine, TRAb, thyroid ultrasound and orbital computed tomography that diagnosis relied. PBMCs stemmed from over 9.5 ml of fresh peripheral blood. RNA transcripts yielded amplified TCR beta CDR3 regions. Amplification began with first-round RT-PCR using HTBI primers, then second-round multiplex PCR was performed. TCRdb re-called the multiplex PCR reads through MiXCR, storing one row per CDR3 protein. The profile shows about 740,000 distinct CDR3 sequences, 40% of them singletons. The receptor comes from an adult man with Graves' ophthalmopathy. The gene calls are TRBV6-6 and TRBJ1-5; no clear D gene. The sequenced sample consisted of peripheral blood. The CDR3 protein is CASSYLGSQPQHF. Written as DNA, the CDR3 is TGTGCCAGCAGTTACTTGGGCAGCCAGCCTCAGCATTTT.